This T cell receptor (beta chain) was obtained from a study of identical twins. General study points: With monozygotic twins, out-of-frame TCR alpha sharing exceeded what models estimated. Memory repertoires lacked the insertion deficit that abundant cord blood beta clonotypes showed.

Remarks on this clonotype: Its matching antigen is unknown.

V was clipped by 2 bases and J by 2 bases, with 17 bases between them. The CDR3 runs 17 residues. CDR1 and CDR2 (germline): SGHTA, FQGNSA. TCRdb independently ran MiXCR on the 5' RACE reads; one entry per CDR3 protein. The table records more than 600,000 distinct CDR3 sequences, 15% to 20% of them present only once. The data were also submitted as part of a second study, on T cells expressing NK-cell markers.

The sequence came from a young woman in good health. This chain connects TRBV7-2 to TRBJ2-3; D is unresolved. What was sequenced was PBMCs. The CDR3 sequence: CASSLTGARSSTDTQYF. In DNA, the CDR3 is TGTGCCAGCAGCTTAACTGGAGCCCGGTCTTCCACAGATACGCAGTATTTT.